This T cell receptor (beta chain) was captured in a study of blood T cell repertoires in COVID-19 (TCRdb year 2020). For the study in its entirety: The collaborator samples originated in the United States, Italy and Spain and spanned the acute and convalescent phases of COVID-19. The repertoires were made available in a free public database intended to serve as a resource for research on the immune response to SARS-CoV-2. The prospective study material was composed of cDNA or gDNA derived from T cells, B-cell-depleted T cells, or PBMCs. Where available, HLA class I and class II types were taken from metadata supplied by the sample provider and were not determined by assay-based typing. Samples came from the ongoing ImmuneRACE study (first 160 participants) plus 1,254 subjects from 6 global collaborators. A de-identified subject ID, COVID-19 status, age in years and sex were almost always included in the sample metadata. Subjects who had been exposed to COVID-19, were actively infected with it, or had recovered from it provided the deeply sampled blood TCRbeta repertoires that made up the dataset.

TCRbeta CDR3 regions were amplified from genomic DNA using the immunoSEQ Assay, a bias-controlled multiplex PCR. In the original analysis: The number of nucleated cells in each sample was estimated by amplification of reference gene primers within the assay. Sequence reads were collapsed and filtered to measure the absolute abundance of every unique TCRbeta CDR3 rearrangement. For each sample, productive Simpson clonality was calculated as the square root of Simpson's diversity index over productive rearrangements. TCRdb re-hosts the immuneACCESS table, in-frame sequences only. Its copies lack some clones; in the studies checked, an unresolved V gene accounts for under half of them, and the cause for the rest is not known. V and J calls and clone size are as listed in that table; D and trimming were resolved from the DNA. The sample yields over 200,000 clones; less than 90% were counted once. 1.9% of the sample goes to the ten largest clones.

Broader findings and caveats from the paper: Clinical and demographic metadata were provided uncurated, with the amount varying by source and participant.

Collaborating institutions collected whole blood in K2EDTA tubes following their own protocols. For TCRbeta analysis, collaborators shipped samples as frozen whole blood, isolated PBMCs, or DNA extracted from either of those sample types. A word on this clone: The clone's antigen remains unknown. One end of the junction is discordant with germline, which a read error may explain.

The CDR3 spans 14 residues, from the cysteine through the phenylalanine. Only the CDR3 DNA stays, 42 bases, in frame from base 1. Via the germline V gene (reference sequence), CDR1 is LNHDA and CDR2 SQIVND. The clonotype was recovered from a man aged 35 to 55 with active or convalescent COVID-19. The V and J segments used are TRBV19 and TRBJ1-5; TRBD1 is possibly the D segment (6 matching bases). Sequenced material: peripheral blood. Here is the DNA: TGTGCCAGTAGTGAGAGGGGGAGCAATCAGCGCCAGCATTTT. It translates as CASSERGSNQRQHF.